The 16 T cell receptor beta chains below were found in one sample sequenced in a study of blood T cell repertoires in COVID-19. Some clones are missing from TCRdb's copy, which holds only in-frame ones; the method was immunoSEQ multiplex PCR. The sample has roughly 290,000 clones; around 85% are singletons. The source material was PBMCs or T cells enriched from blood (not recorded which). Every receptor here comes from a man between 25 and 39 years old who had recovered from COVID-19.

In DNA, the CDR3 is TGTGCCAGTAGTCCCTTAGCGGGGACCACAGATACGCAGTATTTT. It yields the protein CASSPLAGTTDTQYF. The J gene is TRBJ2-3, the V gene TRBV19, with 8 bases lining up with TRBD2. The V and J ends lost 5 bases and 2 bases, in that order; junction bases with no gene match: 6. The CDR3 runs to 15 residues. Germline CDR1 LNHDA, CDR2 SQIVND (reference sequence).

The gene calls are TRBV18 and TRBJ2-1; perhaps TRBD1 as D (5 bases). The germline V gene encodes CDR1 KGHSH and CDR2 LQKENI. The CDR3 sequence is 13 residues long. V shed 1 base and J shed 9 bases, with 10 bases lying between them. The CDR3 region has the DNA TGTGCCAGCTCACCACGAAAAGACAGTGAGCAGTTCTTC. It yields the protein CASSPRKDSEQFF.

The chain has TRBV9 and TRBJ2-2; 7 bases agree with TRBD2. V gave up 4 bases and J gave up 0 bases; unmatched junction bases: 9. The germline V gene encodes CDR1 SGDLS and CDR2 YYNGEE. The CDR3 is 17 amino acids. The CDR3 loop reads CASSPWTSLTNTGELFF. CDR3 nucleotides: TGTGCCAGCAGCCCATGGACTAGTCTTACGAACACCGGGGAGCTGTTTTTT.

V is TRBV7-9 and J is TRBJ1-2, with TRBD1 matching over 7 bases. Losses at the gene ends were 5 bases for V and 2 bases for J; bases not matched to a gene: 8. This CDR3 has 15 amino acids. Germline V gene data show CDR1 as SEHNR and CDR2 as FQNEAQ (reference sequence). This CDR3 is CASSGRTGVNYGYTF. In nucleotides, the CDR3 is TGTGCCAGCAGCGGACGAACAGGGGTCAACTATGGCTACACCTTC.

The chain recombines TRBV12-5 with TRBJ2-5; no firm D call. Germline V gene data show CDR1 as LGHNT and CDR2 as FRNRAP. Trimming pared 1 base from V and 7 bases from J, leaving 7 bases between. The CDR3 extends over 12 amino acids. The CDR3, as DNA: TGTGCTAGTGGTTTGGCCCCGGGGACCCAGTACTTC. Protein sequence: CASGLAPGTQYF.

The V call is TRBV5-4, the J call TRBJ1-2; D gene ambiguous. The germline V and J ends were trimmed by 5 bases and 0 bases, with 5 bases remaining between them. The CDR3 spans 12 residues. Per the germline V gene, CDR1 is SGHNT and CDR2 is YYREEE (reference sequence). CDR3 bases: TGTGCCAGCAGTCAGACTAACTATGGCTACACCTTC. Protein sequence: CASSQTNYGYTF.

The chain links TRBV30 to TRBJ1-1; 7 bases line up with TRBD1. From germline, CDR1 is GTSNPN and CDR2 SVGIG (reference sequence). This CDR3 spans 15 amino acids. The V and J ends lost 2 bases and 6 bases, in that order; junction bases with no gene match: 12. In nucleotides, the CDR3 is TGTGCCTGGAGTCACGCGGGACAGTCGGAAGCTGAAGCTTTCTTT. Amino acids: CAWSHAGQSEAEAFF.

The gene calls are TRBV30 and TRBJ2-5, with 7 positions matching TRBD1. The ends lost 2 bases at V and 4 bases at J; junction bases unmatched: 4. Per germline, CDR1 GTSNPN and CDR2 SVGIG (reference sequence). This CDR3 spans 13 amino acids. The CDR3 region has the DNA TGTGCCTGGAGTCCAAACAGGGGAGAGACCCAGTACTTC. This translates into CAWSPNRGETQYF. The full variable domain, its missing parts supplied by reference TRBV30 and TRBJ2-5, is SQTIHQWPATLVQPVGSPLSLECTVEGTSNPNLYWYRQAAGRGLQLLFYSVGIGQISSEVPQNLSASRPQDRQFILSSKKLLLSDSGFYLCAWSPNRGETQYFGPGTRLLVL.

The rearrangement joins TRBV24-1 to TRBJ2-3, with TRBD1 as a possible D gene (5 bases). The CDR3 is 16 residues long. V was trimmed by 1 base and J by 4 bases, leaving 14 bases between them. Germline-derived CDR1 and CDR2 are KGHDR and SFDVKD. The CDR3 is CATSDFGAGSPDTQYF. CDR3 nucleotides: TGTGCCACCAGTGATTTTGGGGCAGGGTCGCCAGATACGCAGTATTTT.

V is TRBV2 and J is TRBJ1-5; a weak D match, TRBD1 (5 bases). The CDR3 has 16 amino acids. Trimming shortened V by 1 base and J by 6 bases, and 16 bases separated the two germline ends. Germline CDR1 and CDR2: SNHLY and FYNNEI. The CDR3 loop reads CASSEDLGGGGQPQHF. DNA for the CDR3: TGTGCCAGCAGTGAAGATCTGGGCGGGGGAGGTCAGCCCCAGCATTTT. Combining the CDR3 with reference TRBV2 and TRBJ1-5 gives the whole variable domain EPEVTQTPSHQVTQMGQEVILRCVPISNHLYFYWYRQILGQKVEFLVSFYNNEISEKSEIFDDQFSVERPDGSNFTLKIRSTKLEDSAMYFCASSEDLGGGGQPQHFGDGTRLSIL.

This sequence joins TRBV9 and TRBJ1-1; D unresolved. Germline V lookup: CDR1 SGDLS, CDR2 YYNGEE. V was clipped by 3 bases and J by 0 bases, with 12 bases between them. The CDR3 runs 15 residues. CDR3 DNA: TGTGCCAGCAGCGCCCAAGTCGGGGTGAACACTGAAGCTTTCTTT. Its protein product is CASSAQVGVNTEAFF.

The chain combines TRBV9 with TRBJ1-1; no definite D call. Trimming stripped 0 bases from V and 4 bases from J, with 13 bases between. Germline CDR1 and CDR2: SGDLS and YYNGEE. This CDR3 comprises 15 residues. CDR3 in DNA: TGTGCCAGCAGCGTAGTGGAGGGTGTGGGCACTGAAGCTTTCTTT. Its protein product is CASSVVEGVGTEAFF.

The J gene is TRBJ2-2, the V gene TRBV4-3; 8 bases are a match to TRBD2. Germline CDR1 is LGHNA and CDR2 is YSLEER. CDR3 length: 15 residues. The junction had 2 bases not matched to a gene; V was cut back by 4 bases and J by 1 base. The CDR3 nucleotides are TGCGCCAGCAGCCCGGGACTAGTGAACACCGGGGAGCTGTTTTTT. This sequence encodes CASSPGLVNTGELFF.

As for this clone: The same CDR3 is also encoded by other DNA sequences in this sample. The chain uses TRBV7-9 and TRBJ1-4; 9 nucleotides agree with TRBD1. The CDR3 totals 14 residues. Germline CDR1 is SEHNR and CDR2 is FQNEAQ (reference sequence). The V and J ends lost 5 bases and 5 bases, in that order; junction bases with no gene match: 3. The CDR3 protein is CASSRGQGNEKLFF. The CDR3 region has the DNA TGTGCCAGCAGCCGAGGACAGGGGAATGAAAAACTGTTTTTT.

The chain links TRBV2 to TRBJ2-1; 9 nucleotides align to TRBD1. The CDR3 has 13 amino acids. The germline gives CDR1 SNHLY, CDR2 FYNNEI. V was pared by 7 bases and J by 6 bases, with 4 bases of the junction left unmatched. The CDR3 bases are TGTGCCAGCATACAGGGGGCCGGCAATGAGCAGTTCTTC. It specifies CASIQGAGNEQFF.

The rearrangement uses TRBV18 and TRBJ2-7, with a weak D call TRBD1 (6 bases). V was trimmed by 2 bases and J by 0 bases, leaving 11 bases between them. This CDR3 is 15 amino acids long. CDR1 is KGHSH, CDR2 LQKENI, per germline. The CDR3 here is CASSPAGASSYEQYF. The CDR3 DNA follows: TGTGCCAGCTCACCAGCAGGGGCCAGCTCCTACGAGCAGTACTTC.